The clone carrying this T cell receptor beta chain was observed once. The antigen remains unidentified. The junction does not match germline at one end; this may be a read error. These data are taken from a study of cytomegalovirus exposure and HLA in healthy donors. Study-level information: Across around 400 genotyped donors, approximately 80% landed in the Caucasian-associated ancestry cluster.

Primers included in the PCR were 60 Vbeta and 13 Jbeta primers. Study processing details: Later reanalysis found roughly 80 million unique TCR beta chains, roughly 9.9 million of them shared. Libraries were prepared by immunoSEQ multiplex PCR; TCRdb keeps only in-frame clonotypes and omits some of them. Clonal size and the V and J genes are those of that table, whereas D and trimming came from the DNA. Altogether nearly 200,000 clones are present, about nine tenths being singletons, with the ten largest covering around 1.2%. General study results and limits: An ancestry cluster, one associated with Asian ancestry, reportedly showed fewer N-insertions than the approximately 720-donor mean in a later analysis. One variant, a missense change in DCLRE1C, was linked in a later analysis to TCR beta V- and J-gene trimming.

The receptor comes from a man in his thirties or forties in good health and CMV-seronegative. The material sequenced was PBMCs.

CDR3 protein: CASSYSLDTQYF. DNA for the CDR3: TGTGCCAGCAGCTACTCCTTAGATACGCAGTATTTT. The J gene is TRBJ2-3, the V gene TRBV6-6; D is undetermined. CDR1 and CDR2 (germline): MNHNY, SVGAGI (reference sequence). This CDR3 spans 12 amino acids.